Below are 12 T cell receptor beta chains sequenced from a single sample in a study of blood T cells in healthy people across ages. Using a J-beta primer mix together with a sample-barcoded 5' primer, a second PCR was run for 7 to 11 cycles. TCRdb processed the 5' RACE reads anew with MiXCR; each CDR3 protein has one entry. The sample shows over 750,000 distinct CDR3 sequences, around 25% of them seen only once. The same sample was also studied in work on T cells of mothers and their children.

The specimen was blood. The origin of the receptors is a boy between 5 and 17 years old in good health.

The chain is built from TRBV7-9 and TRBJ2-5, with a tentative D call TRBD1 (5 bases). The CDR3 contains 14 residues. Trimming shortened V by 4 bases and J by 3 bases, and 12 bases separated the two germline ends. Germline V gene sequence: CDR1 SEHNR, CDR2 FQNEAQ (reference sequence). The CDR3 DNA is TGTGCCAGCAGCTCCACAGGATACGAAGAGACCCAGTACTTC. Encoded protein: CASSSTGYEETQYF.

The chain carries TRBV29-1 and TRBJ2-5; 11 bases match TRBD2. Gene TRBJ2-1 matches the end of the DNA better, so the J call may be wrong. Germline V gives CDR1 SQVTM, CDR2 ANQGSEA. The CDR3 is 13 amino acids. The CDR3 DNA reads TGCAGCGTTCTTAGCGGGAGGGAAGATGAGCAGTTCTTC. The encoded protein is CSVLSGREDEQFF.

This chain links TRBV3-1 with TRBJ2-1; D is ambiguous. Germline-derived CDR1 and CDR2 are LGHDT and YNNKEL (reference sequence). The CDR3 contains 17 residues. The V gene lost 3 bases and the J gene lost 2 bases, with 17 bases spanning the gap. This CDR3 reads CASSQIGPSLTYNEQFF. The CDR3 region has the DNA TGTGCCAGCAGCCAGATTGGACCTTCCCTAACCTACAATGAGCAGTTCTTC.

This clonotype was recorded a few times. J is TRBJ2-3 and V is TRBV19; 7 nucleotides match TRBD2. V lost 5 bases, J lost 3 bases, and 8 bases stayed unmatched. In germline, CDR1 is LNHDA, CDR2 SQIVND (reference sequence). The CDR3 loop spans 15 amino acids. The CDR3 nucleotides read TGTGCCAGTAGTGCCCGACTAGCCGCGACAGATACGCAGTATTTT. Translation: CASSARLAATDTQYF.

The table lists this clonotype with a few counts. V and J are TRBV29-1 and TRBJ1-1; D is unresolved. The CDR3 contains 11 residues. Germline V gene data show CDR1 as SQVTM and CDR2 as ANQGSEA. V was cut by 6 bases and J by 1 base, with 6 bases left in between. CDR3 protein: CSVPANTEAFF. The CDR3 coding sequence is TGCAGCGTCCCAGCGAACACTGAAGCTTTCTTT. The entire variable domain, with the rest obtained from reference TRBV29-1 and TRBJ1-1, is as follows: SAVISQKPSRDICQRGTSLTIQCQVDSQVTMMFWYRQQPGQSLTLIATANQGSEATYESGFVIDKFPISRPNLTFSTLTVSNMSPEDSSIYLCSVPANTEAFFGQGTRLTVV.

This clonotype was observed a few times. This chain connects TRBV12-3 or TRBV12-4 to TRBJ2-3; no clear D gene. V was trimmed by 5 bases and J by 10 bases, leaving 13 bases between them. This CDR3 has 12 amino acids. CDR3 DNA sequence: TGTGCCAGCAGTGAAGGACCTCAAGCGCAGTATTTT. It encodes CASSEGPQAQYF.

The gene calls are TRBV4-1 and TRBJ1-5; 7 nucleotides line up with TRBD1. With V trimmed by 0 bases and J by 6 bases, 8 bases remained unmatched. From germline, CDR1 is MGHRA and CDR2 YSYEKL. The CDR3 is made up of 16 amino acids. CDR3 protein: CASSQEGGGLGQPQHF. In nucleotides, the CDR3 is TGCGCCAGCAGCCAAGAAGGAGGGGGCCTAGGTCAGCCCCAGCATTTT.

The V and J genes are TRBV6-5 and TRBJ2-1; D perhaps matches TRBD2 (6 bases). The CDR3 extends over 14 amino acids. The germline CDR1 and CDR2 sequences are MNHEY and SVGAGI. Trimming took 0 bases from V and 8 from J, leaving 11 bases between them. CDR3 in DNA: TGTGCCAGCAGTTACTCGGGGACGGGGGATGAGCAGTTCTTC. Protein sequence: CASSYSGTGDEQFF.

The chain is built from TRBV6-1 and TRBJ2-1, with 10 bases identical to TRBD2. This CDR3 region has 16 residues. V gave up 6 bases and J gave up 2 bases; unmatched junction bases: 7. Germline values: CDR1 MNHNS, CDR2 SASEGT. The DNA for the CDR3 is TGTGCCAGCAGGGATCTAGCGGGAGTGGCCTACAATGAGCAGTTCTTC. Translated: CASRDLAGVAYNEQFF.

This clonotype showed up many times. The V call is TRBV7-9, the J call TRBJ2-1; D is uncertain. Germline-derived CDR1 and CDR2 are SEHNR and FQNEAQ (reference sequence). The CDR3 runs 14 residues. The V end was cut by 7 bases, the J end by 7 bases, with 17 bases between. CDR3 in DNA: TGTGCCAGCACCTACATGGGGAAATGGAATGAGCAGTTCTTC. Protein: CASTYMGKWNEQFF.

The genes are TRBV7-2 and TRBJ1-6; D is unresolved. Germline CDR1 is SGHTA and CDR2 is FQGNSA. There are 15 residues in the CDR3. V was shortened by 5 bases and J by 5 bases, with 13 bases between the two germline ends. CDR3 sequence: CASSLVSTDNSPLHF. The DNA of the CDR3 is TGTGCCAGCAGCCTGGTTAGCACAGATAATTCACCCCTCCACTTT.

This clonotype was recorded only once. The chain has TRBV10-3 and TRBJ1-4, with D tentatively TRBD1 (6 bases). V was clipped by 5 bases and J by 3 bases, with 10 bases between them. This CDR3 comprises 14 residues. CDR1 is ENHRY, CDR2 SYGVKD, per germline. In nucleotides, the CDR3 is TGTGCCATCAGTTCGACAGGTTCTAATGAAAAACTGTTTTTT. Residues: CAISSTGSNEKLFF.